The 27 T cell receptor beta chains below were found in one sample sequenced in a study of T cell changes during pregnancy in multiple sclerosis. Method: immunoSEQ multiplex PCR; TCRdb's copy keeps in-frame clones and lacks some. The profile covers 85,000 to 100,000 clones, with approximately 93% appearing a single time and 0.99% taken by the ten largest. The specimen comprised peripheral blood, sampled after pregnancy. These receptors were collected from a female donor with multiple sclerosis, enrolled in a pregnancy study.

This clone was found once. V and J are TRBV4-2 and TRBJ2-7; 7 bases are shared with TRBD2. CDR1 LGHNA and CDR2 YNFKEQ come from the germline V gene. This CDR3 spans 16 amino acids. After removal of 0 bases from V and 7 bases from J, the junction contained 12 bases not matched to a gene. The CDR3: CASSQERLRESGEQYF. The CDR3 DNA reads TGTGCCAGCAGCCAAGAAAGGCTGCGGGAGAGTGGGGAGCAGTACTTC.

The rearrangement joins TRBV5-4 to TRBJ1-2, with 8 nucleotides matching TRBD1. Trimming took 2 bases from V and 4 from J; bases not matched to a gene: 10. Germline CDR1 is SGHNT and CDR2 is YYREEE (reference sequence). This CDR3 spans 16 amino acids. In DNA, the CDR3 is TGTGCCAGCAGCTTCCCAGGGGGCGAATGGGTCTATGGCTACACCTTC. Encoded protein: CASSFPGGEWVYGYTF.

V usage is TRBV7-9 and J usage is TRBJ2-3; the match to TRBD1 covers 9 bases. The V gene's germline CDR1 is SEHNR and CDR2 FQNEAQ (reference sequence). Germline trimming cut 4 bases from V and 2 bases from J; bases unmatched to any gene: 4. The CDR3 totals 15 residues. Written as DNA, the CDR3 is TGTGCCAGCAGCTGGGGACAGGGCGACACAGATACGCAGTATTTT. Its protein is CASSWGQGDTDTQYF.

V and J are TRBV27 and TRBJ2-7; 7 nucleotides align to TRBD1. Trimming removed 5 bases from V and 3 bases from J; junction bases left unmatched: 10. Germline loops: CDR1 MNHEY, CDR2 SMNVEV (reference sequence). The CDR3 extends over 15 amino acids. CDR3 nucleotides: TGTGCCAGCAGTCCCGGGGCAGGGGGTAACTACGAGCAGTACTTC. Residues: CASSPGAGGNYEQYF.

This clone was observed a single time. V is TRBV4-3 and J is TRBJ2-5; D gene ambiguous. In germline, CDR1 is LGHNA, CDR2 YSLEER. The ends were cut back, 0 bases at V and 5 bases at J, with 13 bases in the middle. This CDR3 is built from 15 residues. The CDR3 region has the DNA TGCGCCAGCAGCCAAGATTACCCGGTCGGGGAGACCCAGTACTTC. As protein: CASSQDYPVGETQYF.

This rearrangement joins TRBV18 to TRBJ2-7; 9 nucleotides line up with TRBD1. V shed 3 bases, J shed 1 base, and the junction held 4 bases outside the gene matches. CDR3 length: 15 amino acids. Germline V gene sequence: CDR1 KGHSH, CDR2 LQKENI. The CDR3 region is CASSPRTGESYEQYF. The CDR3 DNA sequence: TGTGCCAGCTCACCCCGGACAGGGGAATCCTACGAGCAGTACTTC.

The chain carries TRBV4-1 and TRBJ2-2, with TRBD1 identical over 7 bases. V gave up 1 base and J gave up 1 base; unmatched junction bases: 6. Germline CDR1 reads MGHRA; CDR2 reads YSYEKL. The CDR3 contains 17 residues. CDR3 sequence (DNA): TGCGCCAGCAGCCAAGGCCTCGGACAGGAGAACACCGGGGAGCTGTTTTTT. Its translation is CASSQGLGQENTGELFF.

This sequence joins TRBV5-1 and TRBJ2-7; D remains unclear. Per germline, CDR1 SGHRS and CDR2 YFSETQ. The V end was cut by 2 bases, the J end by 9 bases, with 15 bases between. The CDR3 has 13 amino acids. This chain's CDR3 is CASSLAGRSRQYF. The CDR3 DNA is TGCGCCAGCAGCTTAGCAGGTCGTTCGAGGCAGTACTTC.

CDR3: CASSLMTPKNEQFF. CDR3 nucleotide sequence: TGTGCCAGCAGCTTAATGACTCCGAAGAATGAGCAGTTCTTC. The J gene is TRBJ2-1, the V gene TRBV7-2; D not resolved. The CDR3 is 14 residues long. Trimming removed 2 bases from V and 7 bases from J, with 12 bases in between. From germline, CDR1 is SGHTA and CDR2 FQGNSA.

The chain links TRBV7-2 to TRBJ1-1, with D tentatively TRBD1 (6 bases). There are 13 residues in the CDR3. The germline gives CDR1 SGHTA, CDR2 FQGNSA. Deletions cut 4 bases from V and 1 base from J, with 7 bases between. The CDR3 region is CASSSQGNTEAFF. In nucleotides, the CDR3 is TGTGCCAGCAGCTCACAGGGGAACACTGAAGCTTTCTTT. Variable domain in full (rest from reference TRBV7-2 and TRBJ1-1): GAGVSQSPSNKVTEKGKDVELRCDPISGHTALYWYRQSLGQGLEFLIYFQGNSAPDKSGLPSDRFSAERTGGSVSTLTIQRTQQEDSAVYLCASSSQGNTEAFFGQGTRLTVV.

This clone was detected a few times. The V gene is TRBV4-3, the J gene TRBJ2-1; D may be TRBD1 (5 bases). V lost 4 bases and J 0 bases, leaving 7 bases between the germline ends. CDR1 is LGHNA, CDR2 YSLEER, per germline. There are 14 residues in the CDR3. In DNA, the CDR3 is TGCGCCAGCAGCCGACAGCTCTCCTACAATGAGCAGTTCTTC. This sequence encodes CASSRQLSYNEQFF.

V and J are TRBV19 and TRBJ2-3; the D gene is possibly TRBD2 (5 bases). Germline values: CDR1 LNHDA, CDR2 SQIVND (reference sequence). The CDR3 extends over 15 amino acids. The V end lost 3 bases, the J end lost 2 bases, and 12 bases lay between the germline ends. In DNA form, the CDR3 reads TGTGCCAGTAGTATCCTAGCTTCTGTCACAGATACGCAGTATTTT. It yields the protein CASSILASVTDTQYF.

The chain has TRBV4-1 and TRBJ2-1, with 7 bases aligning to TRBD2. CDR1 and CDR2 (germline): MGHRA, YSYEKL. This CDR3 has 13 residues. Losses at the gene ends were 3 bases for V and 11 bases for J; bases not matched to a gene: 7. This chain's CDR3 is CASSQVLAEKQFF. For the CDR3, the DNA is TGCGCCAGCAGCCAGGTCCTAGCGGAGAAGCAGTTCTTC.

CDR3 nucleotides: TGCGCCAGCAGGGGGGGACTAGCACTCCAGGACGAGCAGTACTTC. Its protein product is CASRGGLALQDEQYF. The V and J genes are TRBV10-2 and TRBJ2-7; 9 nucleotides agree with TRBD2. This CDR3 has 15 residues. The V and J ends lost 6 bases and 5 bases, in that order; junction bases with no gene match: 11. The V gene's germline CDR1 is WSHSY and CDR2 SAAADI.

The rearrangement joins TRBV15 to TRBJ2-5; TRBD2 matches at 7 bases. The CDR3 spans 14 residues. The trim removed 5 bases at V and 2 bases at J, leaving 5 bases unmatched. CDR1 LNHNV and CDR2 YYDKDF come from the germline V gene (reference sequence). CDR3 loop: CATSPRGVQETQYF. CDR3 in DNA: TGTGCCACCAGCCCCCGGGGGGTTCAAGAGACCCAGTACTTC. Full variable domain (rest looked up from reference TRBV15 and TRBJ2-5): DAMVIQNPRYQVTQFGKPVTLSCSQTLNHNVMYWYQQKSSQAPKLLFHYYDKDFNNEADTPDNFQSRRPNTSFCFLDIRSPGLGDTAMYLCATSPRGVQETQYFGPGTRLLVL.

The chain employs TRBV6-6 and TRBJ1-1; unclear D gene. CDR1 is MNHNY and CDR2 is SVGAGI in the germline V gene (reference sequence). The V gene lost 6 bases and the J gene lost 6 bases, with 20 bases spanning the gap. The CDR3 is 15 residues long. The CDR3 loop is CASSYITGIRPEAFF. The CDR3 DNA sequence: TGTGCCAGCAGCTACATTACGGGGATAAGACCTGAAGCTTTCTTT.

The chain employs TRBV7-9 and TRBJ1-4; maybe TRBD1 (6 bases). V lost 2 bases, J lost 6 bases, and 7 bases lay in between. Germline V gives CDR1 SEHNR, CDR2 FQNEAQ (reference sequence). The CDR3 spans 13 residues. CDR3 region: CASSLNRDEKLFF. The CDR3 DNA is TGTGCCAGCAGCTTAAACAGGGATGAAAAACTGTTTTTT.

The V call is TRBV5-4, the J call TRBJ2-2, with 14 bases matching TRBD2. The CDR3 contains 17 residues. Germline CDR1 reads SGHNT; CDR2 reads YYREEE (reference sequence). The trim removed 0 bases at V and 7 bases at J, leaving 5 bases unmatched. The CDR3 nucleotides read TGTGCCAGCAGCTTGGGGGGACTAGCGGGAGAAGGCGGGGAGCTGTTTTTT. Residues: CASSLGGLAGEGGELFF.

The chain carries TRBV9 and TRBJ1-2, with D uncertain. Trimming took off 4 bases at V and 4 bases at J, with 17 bases between the two ends. This CDR3 contains 15 residues. The V gene's germline CDR1 is SGDLS and CDR2 YYNGEE. CDR3 nucleotide sequence: TGTGCCAGCAGCCCCTTCACGGGGTCACGCTATGGCTACACCTTC. Translation: CASSPFTGSRYGYTF.

V gene TRBV20-1 combines with J gene TRBJ1-3; TRBD1 might be the D (5 bases). Germline V gene lookup returns CDR1 DFQATT and CDR2 SNEGSKA (reference sequence). The CDR3 runs 11 residues. With 6 bases removed from V and 4 bases from J, the gap between germline ends came to 7 bases. CDR3 in DNA: TGCAGTGCACGGACAGGAAACACCATATATTTT. Translated: CSARTGNTIYF.

This clone was seen only once. The V call is TRBV5-1, the J call TRBJ2-1; TRBD2 matches 10 bases. CDR1 SGHRS and CDR2 YFSETQ come from the germline V gene. The CDR3 has 16 amino acids. The trim removed 2 bases at V and 5 bases at J, leaving 7 bases unmatched. CDR3 protein: CASSLAGGPQDNEQFF. For the CDR3, the DNA is TGCGCCAGCAGCTTAGCGGGAGGGCCTCAGGACAATGAGCAGTTCTTC. The full variable domain, its missing parts supplied by reference TRBV5-1 and TRBJ2-1, is KAGVTQTPRYLIKTRGQQVTLSCSPISGHRSVSWYQQTPGQGLQFLFEYFSETQRNKGNFPGRFSGRQFSNSRSEMNVSTLELGDSALYLCASSLAGGPQDNEQFFGPGTRLTVL.

This clone has just one count. The gene calls are TRBV19 and TRBJ1-5; possibly TRBD1 for D (5 bases). V shed 1 base and J shed 0 bases, with 10 bases lying between them. The CDR3 loop spans 16 amino acids. The germline V gene encodes CDR1 LNHDA and CDR2 SQIVND (reference sequence). CDR3 bases: TGTGCCAGTAGTATAGCGACAGTGATTAGCAATCAGCCCCAGCATTTT. It is translated as CASSIATVISNQPQHF.

The chain combines TRBV10-3 with TRBJ2-7, with 8 positions matching TRBD1. With V trimmed by 3 bases and J by 3 bases, 7 bases remained unmatched. Germline V gives CDR1 ENHRY, CDR2 SYGVKD. CDR3 length: 15 amino acids. CDR3 in amino acids: CAISDLQGTGYEQYF. The CDR3 nucleotides are TGTGCCATCAGTGACTTACAGGGGACAGGCTACGAGCAGTACTTC.

This rearrangement joins TRBV27 to TRBJ1-1, with D perhaps TRBD1 (5 bases). V lost 5 bases, J lost 2 bases, and 15 bases lay in between. The V gene's germline CDR1 is MNHEY and CDR2 SMNVEV (reference sequence). The CDR3 sequence is 15 residues long. In nucleotides, the CDR3 is TGTGCCAGCAGTCCCCAGCTGACAGTAAACACTGAAGCTTTCTTT. It is translated as CASSPQLTVNTEAFF.

The J gene is TRBJ2-1, the V gene TRBV9; weak D call: TRBD2 (7 bases). V was shortened by 3 bases and J by 9 bases, with 28 bases between the two germline ends. The CDR3 is made up of 18 amino acids. Germline CDR1 is SGDLS and CDR2 is YYNGEE. CDR3 sequence reads: CASSGGRGGSGLGGEQFF. CDR3 nucleotide sequence: TGTGCCAGCAGCGGGGGGCGGGGCGGGAGCGGTTTGGGTGGTGAGCAGTTCTTC.

The CDR3 coding sequence is TGTGCCAGCAGTGCGACAGGGGAGGCGACCCAGTACTTC. Amino acid sequence: CASSATGEATQYF. The rearrangement links TRBV6-5 to TRBJ2-5; TRBD1 matches 8 bases. Germline trimming cut 5 bases from V and 7 bases from J; bases unmatched to any gene: 6. Germline V gives CDR1 MNHEY, CDR2 SVGAGI. The CDR3 sequence is 13 residues long.

The V gene is TRBV5-1, the J gene TRBJ2-3; 9 bases are a match to TRBD2. Germline CDR1 reads SGHRS; CDR2 reads YFSETQ. The CDR3 is made up of 15 amino acids. V was pared by 5 bases and J by 3 bases, with 7 bases of the junction left unmatched. The CDR3 DNA reads TGCGCCAGCAGGAGGGAGACTAGCGGAACAGATACGCAGTATTTT. Its translation is CASRRETSGTDTQYF.